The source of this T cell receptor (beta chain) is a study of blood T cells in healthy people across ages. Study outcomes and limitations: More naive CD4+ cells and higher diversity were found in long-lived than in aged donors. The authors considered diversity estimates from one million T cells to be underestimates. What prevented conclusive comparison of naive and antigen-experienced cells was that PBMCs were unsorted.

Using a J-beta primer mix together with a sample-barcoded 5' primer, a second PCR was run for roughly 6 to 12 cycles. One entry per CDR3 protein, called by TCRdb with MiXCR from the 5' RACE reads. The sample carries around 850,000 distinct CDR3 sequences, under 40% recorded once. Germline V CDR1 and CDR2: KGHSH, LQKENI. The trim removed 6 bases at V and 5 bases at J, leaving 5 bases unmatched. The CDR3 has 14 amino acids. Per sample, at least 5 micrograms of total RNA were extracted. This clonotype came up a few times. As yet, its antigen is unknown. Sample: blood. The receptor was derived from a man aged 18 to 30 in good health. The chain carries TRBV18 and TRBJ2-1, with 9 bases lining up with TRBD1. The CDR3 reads CASSRDRDNNEQFF. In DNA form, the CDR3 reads TGTGCCAGCTCCCGGGACAGGGACAACAATGAGCAGTTCTTC.